One and the same sample provided the 3 T cell receptor beta chains below, sequenced in a study of long-term antiretroviral therapy in people with HIV. The authors ran the immunoSEQ assay, v3.0, at survey level. Assay used: immunoSEQ multiplex PCR; TCRdb lists only in-frame clones, some missing. The sample records 15,000 to 20,000 clones, under 85% being singletons. The starting material was unsorted PBMCs, obtained 2.3 years after starting antiretroviral therapy. These receptors all stem from a woman aged 40 to 55 with HIV.

The gene calls are TRBV4-1 and TRBJ2-1, with a tentative D call TRBD1 (8 bases). Germline CDR1 is MGHRA and CDR2 is YSYEKL. Deletions cut 3 bases from V and 8 bases from J, with 20 bases between. CDR3 length: 16 amino acids. The CDR3 DNA follows: TGCGCCAGCAGCCATCCAGGGGGCGGGAGAATGGATGAGCAGTTCTTC. This codes for CASSHPGGGRMDEQFF.

The CDR3 here is CASSPSDRRDNYGYTF. CDR3 sequence (DNA): TGTGCCAGCAGTCCCTCGGACAGAAGAGATAACTATGGCTACACCTTC. This sequence joins TRBV27 and TRBJ1-2, with D perhaps matching TRBD1 (6 bases). This CDR3 contains 16 residues. Trimming removed 5 bases at V and 1 base at J, with 17 bases between. Per germline, CDR1 MNHEY and CDR2 SMNVEV (reference sequence).

This chain links TRBV2 with TRBJ2-1; either TRBD1 or TRBD2 may supply D (5 bases each). The CDR3 consists of 16 residues. Trimming stripped 5 bases from V and 5 bases from J, with 19 bases between. CDR1 and CDR2 (germline): SNHLY, FYNNEI. For the CDR3, the DNA is TGTGCCAGCAGTTCCGGGACCCTAGAGGGGAACAATGAGCAGTTCTTC. Encoded protein: CASSSGTLEGNNEQFF.